Below, 13 T cell receptor beta chains from the same sample are listed, as sequenced in a study of blood T cells in healthy people across ages (dated by TCRdb to between 2014 and 2017). Library construction relied on 5' RACE. The sample was run on an Illumina HiSeq 2500. A second PCR of roughly 6 to 12 cycles was run with a J-beta primer mix and a sample-barcoded 5' primer. TCRdb cleaned the public reads at Q25 with fastp, built clones with MiXCR and kept in-frame beta chains. Merged by CDR3 protein, the rows form single entries marked with the most common genes and DNA. The sample includes more than 1,000,000 distinct CDR3 sequences, with under 30% observed a single time. The leading ten clones occupy about 0.8% of the sample. These sequences were also reported in another study, on T cells of mothers and their children.

Material for sequencing was blood. The receptors originated from a girl aged 2 to 10 in good health.

This chain links TRBV28 with TRBJ2-1; maybe TRBD2 (5 bases). Germline V gene data show CDR1 as MDHEN and CDR2 as SYDVKM. The ends were cut back, 3 bases at V and 2 bases at J, with 17 bases in the middle. The CDR3 is 17 amino acids. For the CDR3, the DNA is TGTGCCAGCAGTTTTTCTTGGGCGGGTTACCCCTACAATGAGCAGTTCTTC. Protein: CASSFSWAGYPYNEQFF. Full variable domain (remainder filled in from reference TRBV28 and TRBJ2-1): DVKVTQSSRYLVKRTGEKVFLECVQDMDHENMFWYRQDPGLGLRLIYFSYDVKMKEKGDIPEGYSVSREKKERFSLILESASTNQTSMYLCASSFSWAGYPYNEQFFGPGTRLTVL.

V is TRBV4-1 and J is TRBJ2-1, with a weak D call TRBD2 (5 bases). The CDR3 runs 15 residues. Deletions cut 4 bases from V and 4 bases from J, with 14 bases between. CDR1 and CDR2 from the germline V gene are MGHRA and YSYEKL. This chain's CDR3 is CASSLDPGEYNEQFF. For the CDR3, the DNA is TGCGCCAGCAGCCTAGACCCCGGGGAATACAATGAGCAGTTCTTC.

This clonotype occurred many times. CDR3 DNA: TGTGCCAGCAAAAGGGGAGGAGGGGAAGAGACCCAGTACTTC. Translating it yields CASKRGGGEETQYF. The chain uses TRBV12-3 or TRBV12-4 and TRBJ2-5; possible D gene TRBD2, 6 bases. Trimming stripped 7 bases from V and 3 bases from J, with 15 bases between. The CDR3 totals 14 residues.

The V call is TRBV7-9, the J call TRBJ2-1; the match to TRBD2 covers 7 bases. Germline-derived CDR1 and CDR2 are SEHNR and FQNEAQ (reference sequence). The CDR3 totals 14 residues. The trim removed 7 bases at V and 8 bases at J, leaving 11 bases unmatched. The DNA for the CDR3 is TGTGCCAGCACCGACAGCGGGAACGTGTATGAGCAGTTCTTC. This sequence encodes CASTDSGNVYEQFF.

This rearrangement joins TRBV12-3 or TRBV12-4 to TRBJ1-2; D gene ambiguous. The CDR3 spans 12 residues. V dropped 6 bases and J dropped 8 bases, with 13 bases sitting between them. CDR3 region: CASSLFRRGYTF. CDR3 sequence (DNA): TGTGCCAGCAGCCTTTTTAGAAGGGGCTACACCTTC.

V usage is TRBV14 and J usage is TRBJ2-3; possibly TRBD2 for D (5 bases). Trimming took off 3 bases at V and 6 bases at J, with 25 bases between the two ends. CDR1 is SGHDN, CDR2 FVKESK, per germline. The CDR3 spans 18 residues. The CDR3: CASSQARSGGSGPDTQYF. DNA for the CDR3: TGTGCCAGCAGCCAGGCCAGATCCGGAGGTTCGGGTCCCGATACGCAGTATTTT.

This clonotype was counted between two and nine times. The CDR3 DNA follows: TGTGCCAGCAGCCCAAGGACTAGCGGGAGCTCCTACAATGAGCAGTTCTTC. It yields the protein CASSPRTSGSSYNEQFF. The rearrangement joins TRBV14 to TRBJ2-1, with 13 bases that match TRBD2. Unmatched junction bases numbered 3, after V lost 4 bases and J lost 0 bases. This CDR3 is built from 17 residues. Germline V lookup: CDR1 SGHDN, CDR2 FVKESK.

The V and J genes are TRBV4-2 and TRBJ2-3; D not certain. Germline V gene lookup returns CDR1 LGHNA and CDR2 YNFKEQ. This CDR3 spans 12 amino acids. V lost 1 base to trimming and J lost 5 bases, with 4 bases between them. In nucleotides, the CDR3 is TGTGCCAGCAGCCAAGCGCAAGATACGCAGTATTTT. It codes for CASSQAQDTQYF.

This clonotype occurred many times. The chain uses TRBV7-2 and TRBJ2-5; D unresolved. CDR1 and CDR2 (germline): SGHTA, FQGNSA. This CDR3 spans 11 amino acids. V shed 4 bases and J shed 4 bases, with 4 bases lying between them. CDR3 protein: CASSSIETQYF. CDR3 DNA: TGTGCCAGCAGCTCCATAGAGACCCAGTACTTC.

The chain is built from TRBV11-2 and TRBJ2-1, with D perhaps matching TRBD1 (5 bases). The assigned J gene may be wrong: the sequence end matches TRBJ2-5 better. The CDR3 consists of 16 residues. Germline V lookup: CDR1 SGHAT, CDR2 FQNNGV. CDR3 in DNA: TGTGCCAGCAGCTCCTCCAAGACAGTCTGGGGAGAGACCCAGTACTTC. Encoded protein: CASSSSKTVWGETQYF.

This clonotype has ten or more counts. This sequence joins TRBV7-3 and TRBJ2-7, with D hard to call. CDR3 length equals 14 residues. Germline V gene sequence: CDR1 SGHTA, CDR2 FQGTGA. The V and J ends lost 4 bases and 4 bases respectively, with 14 bases between them. CDR3 residues: CASSSGLGKYEQYF. In DNA form, the CDR3 reads TGTGCCAGCAGCTCGGGTCTGGGGAAATACGAGCAGTACTTC.

This clonotype has at least ten counts. The chain employs TRBV15 and TRBJ2-2; no firm D call. CDR3 length: 13 amino acids. Germline CDR1 and CDR2: LNHNV and YYDKDF (reference sequence). The V end was cut by 0 bases, the J end by 7 bases, with 6 bases between. The CDR3 region is CATSRDSGGELFF. The CDR3 DNA reads TGTGCCACCAGCAGAGATTCGGGCGGGGAGCTGTTTTTT.

This chain connects TRBV19 to TRBJ1-1; no firm D call. CDR1 and CDR2 from the germline V gene are LNHDA and SQIVND (reference sequence). V dropped 7 bases and J dropped 6 bases, with 18 bases sitting between them. This CDR3 comprises 14 residues. The CDR3 bases are TGTGCCAGTAAACGGGGAGGAGAGTTCGCTGAAGCTTTCTTT. Translating gives CASKRGGEFAEAFF.